These 29 T cell receptor beta chains share one sample of origin, sequenced in a study of OX40 agonist ivuxolimab in advanced cancers. Libraries were made using the immunoSEQ multiplex PCR assay. As stored in TCRdb, this immuneACCESS dataset retains in-frame rearrangements with V and J assigned. A fraction of the clones does not appear; measured against another copy, unresolved V genes explain less than half of the discrepancy, and the remainder lacks a known reason. Here the sample has 60,000 to 90,000 clones; 80% to 90% occur a single time. Around 0.8% of the sample goes to the ten largest clones. Sequenced here: CD4+ or CD8+ T cells sorted from blood, sampled in a trial of the OX40 agonist ivuxolimab. The receptors come from an adult with an advanced solid tumor such as melanoma, head and neck, liver or kidney cancer.

This clone was seen more than once but under ten times. J is TRBJ2-7 and V is TRBV9, with D maybe TRBD2 (5 bases). Germline values: CDR1 SGDLS, CDR2 YYNGEE. The CDR3 totals 14 residues. Trimming removed 4 bases at V and 5 bases at J, with 16 bases between. CDR3 protein: CASSIHGVSDEQYF. Here the CDR3 DNA reads TGTGCCAGCAGCATTCACGGGGTTTCGGACGAGCAGTACTTC.

The chain couples TRBV7-2 to TRBJ1-1, with a tentative D call TRBD1 (5 bases). The germline CDR1 and CDR2 sequences are SGHTA and FQGNSA. Trimming took 6 bases from V and 5 from J, leaving 16 bases between them. The CDR3 extends over 14 amino acids. CDR3 region: CASRPPGGGTEAFF. As DNA, the CDR3 is TGTGCCAGCAGGCCTCCTGGGGGAGGTACTGAAGCTTTCTTT.

This clone is judged medium-sized. The genes are TRBV6-1 and TRBJ1-5; D may be TRBD1 (6 bases). The V and J ends lost 8 bases and 7 bases respectively, with 12 bases between them. This CDR3 is built from 12 residues. The germline V gene has CDR1 MNHNS and CDR2 SASEGT. DNA for the CDR3: TGTGCCAGCGGGGGGCGCGCCCAGCCCCAGCATTTT. It yields the protein CASGGRAQPQHF.

The chain joins TRBV7-8 to TRBJ2-1; TRBD2 matches 11 bases. This CDR3 contains 15 residues. Germline values: CDR1 SGHVS, CDR2 FQNEAQ. With V trimmed by 5 bases and J by 6 bases, 6 bases remained unmatched. DNA for the CDR3: TGTGCCAGCAGCCCTTTTGGGACTAGCGGCAATGAGCAGTTCTTC. Translating gives CASSPFGTSGNEQFF.

The chain couples TRBV5-1 to TRBJ2-5; D might be TRBD1 (7 bases). This CDR3 is 15 amino acids long. The V end lost 3 bases, the J end lost 2 bases, and 14 bases lay between the germline ends. The germline V gene encodes CDR1 SGHRS and CDR2 YFSETQ. In DNA, the CDR3 is TGCGCCAGCAGCTCGGGGGACAGCCAACAAGAGACCCAGTACTTC. This sequence encodes CASSSGDSQQETQYF. The entire variable domain, with the rest obtained from reference TRBV5-1 and TRBJ2-5, is as follows: KAGVTQTPRYLIKTRGQQVTLSCSPISGHRSVSWYQQTPGQGLQFLFEYFSETQRNKGNFPGRFSGRQFSNSRSEMNVSTLELGDSALYLCASSSGDSQQETQYFGPGTRLLVL.

The chain has TRBV11-3 and TRBJ2-7; D possibly corresponds to TRBD1 (5 bases). Per germline, CDR1 SGHNT and CDR2 YENEEA. Trimming removed 4 bases at V and 7 bases at J, with 17 bases between. This CDR3 contains 14 residues. The DNA for the CDR3 is TGTGCCAGCAGCTCCCAGGGTAGCCTTAGAGAGCAGTACTTC. Amino acid sequence: CASSSQGSLREQYF.

This chain joins TRBV6-1 and TRBJ2-4; TRBD1 matches at 10 bases. Germline-derived CDR1 and CDR2 are MNHNS and SASEGT. This CDR3 is built from 17 residues. Trimming took 0 bases from V and 4 from J; bases not matched to a gene: 6. The CDR3 is CASSEAHGTGVKNIQYF. The CDR3 DNA follows: TGTGCCAGCAGTGAAGCCCATGGGACAGGGGTTAAAAACATTCAGTACTTC.

This chain connects TRBV28 to TRBJ2-7; 8 bases map to TRBD2. Germline V CDR1 and CDR2: MDHEN, SYDVKM. V trimming: 6 bases; J trimming: 0 bases; junction bases outside the gene matches: 4. The CDR3 spans 14 residues. This chain's CDR3 is CASSPGGGSYEQYF. CDR3 coding DNA: TGTGCCAGCAGCCCGGGGGGGGGCTCCTACGAGCAGTACTTC. Supplemented by reference TRBV28 and TRBJ2-7, the full variable domain reads DVKVTQSSRYLVKRTGEKVFLECVQDMDHENMFWYRQDPGLGLRLIYFSYDVKMKEKGDIPEGYSVSREKKERFSLILESASTNQTSMYLCASSPGGGSYEQYFGPGTRLTVT.

V gene TRBV11-2 combines with J gene TRBJ1-2; D gene unclear. V gave up 5 bases and J gave up 0 bases, with 10 bases separating them. This CDR3 has 14 amino acids. From germline, CDR1 is SGHAT and CDR2 FQNNGV. The DNA for the CDR3 is TGTGCCAGCAGCCGGGCGAGTCCTAACTATGGCTACACCTTC. It is translated as CASSRASPNYGYTF.

The chain combines TRBV15 with TRBJ1-2; no definite D call. V lost 0 bases and J lost 0, with 17 bases in between. The CDR3 covers 18 residues. Germline CDR1 LNHNV, CDR2 YYDKDF (reference sequence). CDR3 protein: CATSRDVREKGSNYGYTF. The DNA of the CDR3 is TGTGCCACCAGCAGAGATGTGAGGGAAAAAGGATCTAACTATGGCTACACCTTC.

V usage is TRBV10-2 and J usage is TRBJ1-5; no clear D gene. Germline-derived CDR1 and CDR2 are WSHSY and SAAADI. V was trimmed by 1 base and J by 7 bases, leaving 8 bases between them. This CDR3 comprises 13 residues. Written as DNA, the CDR3 is TGCGCCAGCAGTGAGTTTTGGGTACAGCCCCAGCATTTT. This encodes CASSEFWVQPQHF.

V and J are TRBV10-3 and TRBJ2-7; D not resolved. Germline V gene data show CDR1 as ENHRY and CDR2 as SYGVKD. This CDR3 contains 13 residues. Deletions cut 0 bases from V and 5 bases from J, with 8 bases between. CDR3 in DNA: TGTGCCATCAGTGAGTCGTACAGACACGAGCAGTACTTC. It codes for CAISESYRHEQYF.

The chain couples TRBV19 to TRBJ2-2; unclear D gene. The CDR3 loop spans 13 amino acids. The germline gives CDR1 LNHDA, CDR2 SQIVND (reference sequence). V lost 2 bases and J lost 6, with 7 bases in between. CDR3 amino acids: CASSIRVSGELFF. CDR3 DNA sequence: TGTGCCAGTAGTATACGGGTCTCCGGGGAGCTGTTTTTT. Supplemented by reference TRBV19 and TRBJ2-2, the full variable domain reads DGGITQSPKYLFRKEGQNVTLSCEQNLNHDAMYWYRQDPGQGLRLIYYSQIVNDFQKGDIAEGYSVSREKKESFPLTVTSAQKNPTAFYLCASSIRVSGELFFGEGSRLTVL.

This chain uses TRBV7-2 with TRBJ2-6, with D unclear. V was trimmed by 5 bases and J by 3 bases, leaving 8 bases between them. The CDR3 length is 14 residues. Germline V gene sequence: CDR1 SGHTA, CDR2 FQGNSA. Here the CDR3 DNA reads TGTGCCAGCAGCCCGACTTTTGGGGCCAACGTCCTGACTTTC. It is translated as CASSPTFGANVLTF.

The genes are TRBV25-1 and TRBJ2-6; D remains unclear. The V gene's germline CDR1 is MGHDK and CDR2 SYGVNS. This CDR3 has 13 amino acids. The V end lost 4 bases, the J end lost 4 bases, and 5 bases lay between the germline ends. CDR3 sequence (DNA): TGTGCCAGCAGTGGATCGGGGGCCAACGTCCTGACTTTC. Its translation: CASSGSGANVLTF. The whole variable domain, filled in from reference TRBV25-1 and TRBJ2-6, reads EADIYQTPRYLVIGTGKKITLECSQTMGHDKMYWYQQDPGMELHLIHYSYGVNSTEKGDLSSESTVSRIRTEHFPLTLESARPSHTSQYLCASSGSGANVLTFGAGSRLTVL.

V gene TRBV7-3 combines with J gene TRBJ2-7; 10 bases fit TRBD2. This CDR3 region has 14 residues. Germline V gene sequence: CDR1 SGHTA, CDR2 FQGTGA. With 1 base clipped from V and 7 bases from J, the junction kept 4 bases outside the gene matches. DNA of the CDR3: TGTGCCAGCAGCTTAAGCGGTAGCGGGAGGGAGCAGTACTTC. This encodes CASSLSGSGREQYF.

Regarding this clone: This CDR3 is also generated by other DNA sequences in the sample. The chain has TRBV7-2 and TRBJ1-1; 8 bases align to TRBD1. The germline V gene has CDR1 SGHTA and CDR2 FQGNSA. Trimming removed 5 bases from V and 1 base from J; junction bases left unmatched: 3. CDR3 length: 14 amino acids. The CDR3 here is CASSRDRKNTEAFF. In DNA, the CDR3 is TGTGCCAGCAGCCGGGACAGGAAGAACACTGAAGCTTTCTTT. Together with reference TRBV7-2 and TRBJ1-1, the CDR3 gives the full variable domain: GAGVSQSPSNKVTEKGKDVELRCDPISGHTALYWYRQSLGQGLEFLIYFQGNSAPDKSGLPSDRFSAERTGGSVSTLTIQRTQQEDSAVYLCASSRDRKNTEAFFGQGTRLTVV.

This chain uses TRBV28 with TRBJ2-7, with D perhaps assigned TRBD1 or TRBD2 (6 bases each). Germline assignment: CDR1 MDHEN and CDR2 SYDVKM. The ends were cut back, 4 bases at V and 0 bases at J, with 13 bases in the middle. The CDR3 has 15 residues. CDR3 protein: CASSWGARSSYEQYF. DNA of the CDR3: TGTGCCAGCAGTTGGGGGGCCAGGAGCTCCTACGAGCAGTACTTC.

The rearrangement joins TRBV6-1 to TRBJ2-3, with a tentative D call TRBD2 (5 bases). Germline CDR1 MNHNS, CDR2 SASEGT. V was pared by 6 bases and J by 4 bases, with 5 bases between. The CDR3 covers 11 residues. The CDR3 coding sequence is TGTGCCAGCAGGAGGGCAGATACGCAGTATTTT. It yields the protein CASRRADTQYF.

The chain carries TRBV5-4 and TRBJ1-5; D not certain. V was clipped by 4 bases and J by 0 bases, with 5 bases between them. The CDR3 consists of 13 residues. The V gene's germline CDR1 is SGHNT and CDR2 YYREEE (reference sequence). CDR3 loop: CASSLDSNQPQHF. In nucleotides, the CDR3 is TGTGCCAGCAGCCTGGATAGCAATCAGCCCCAGCATTTT.

The chain combines TRBV29-1 with TRBJ1-1; TRBD1 matches 7 bases. J was trimmed by 9 bases and V by 0 bases; bases with no gene match: 10. The CDR3 totals 14 residues. Germline V gives CDR1 SQVTM, CDR2 ANQGSEA. The CDR3, as DNA: TGCAGCGTTGAAGATCAGGGGGGGCTTGTACAAGCTTTCTTT. It codes for CSVEDQGGLVQAFF.

The genes are TRBV10-3 and TRBJ1-5; no reliable D call. This CDR3 is built from 12 residues. Trimming took off 6 bases at V and 3 bases at J, with 6 bases between the two ends. The germline V gene has CDR1 ENHRY and CDR2 SYGVKD. The DNA for the CDR3 is TGTGCCATCAGCCCCAACAATCAGCCCCAGCATTTT. Translation: CAISPNNQPQHF.

The V and J genes are TRBV19 and TRBJ2-5; maybe TRBD2 (7 bases). This CDR3 comprises 14 residues. V was pared by 2 bases and J by 4 bases, with 11 bases between. Germline V lookup: CDR1 LNHDA, CDR2 SQIVND (reference sequence). As DNA, the CDR3 is TGTGCCAGTAGTATAAGGGGGGGCCGAGAGACCCAGTACTTC. It specifies CASSIRGGRETQYF.

This clone was found once. The chain links TRBV7-5 to TRBJ1-1. TRBV7-5 is tagged as a pseudogene. The CDR3 contains 17 residues. CDR3 coding DNA: TGTGCCAGAAGCTTAGATAAGGCGGTAAGGCGGGAGATTGAAGCTTTCTTT. It codes for CARSLDKAVRREIEAFF.

The rearrangement uses TRBV4-2 and TRBJ2-4; D possibly matches TRBD1 or TRBD2 (5 bases each). Germline lookup yields CDR1 LGHNA and CDR2 YNFKEQ. This CDR3 is built from 17 residues. V was trimmed by 0 bases and J by 2 bases, leaving 14 bases between them. CDR3 loop: CASSQEGPRDPKNIQYF. The CDR3 bases are TGTGCCAGCAGCCAAGAGGGCCCGAGGGACCCCAAAAACATTCAGTACTTC.

V gene TRBV4-1 combines with J gene TRBJ1-2; 11 nucleotides match TRBD1. Germline V gene sequence: CDR1 MGHRA, CDR2 YSYEKL. The CDR3 loop spans 17 amino acids. The trim removed 0 bases at V and 5 bases at J, leaving 8 bases unmatched. In DNA form, the CDR3 reads TGCGCCAGCAGCCAAGAATATAGGACAGGGGGCGCGTATGGCTACACCTTC. This codes for CASSQEYRTGGAYGYTF.

This chain joins TRBV5-4 and TRBJ2-2; TRBD2 matches at 7 bases. CDR3 length: 17 amino acids. Unmatched junction bases numbered 10, after V lost 2 bases and J lost 3 bases. Germline loops: CDR1 SGHNT, CDR2 YYREEE (reference sequence). In DNA form, the CDR3 reads TGTGCCAGCAGCTTACCCCCCAGCGGGAAATACACCGGGGAGCTGTTTTTT. Encoded protein: CASSLPPSGKYTGELFF.

CDR3 coding DNA: TGTGCCAGCAGTTTGCGCCGGGCCCGGGGGGCTAACTATGGCTACACCTTC. Translating gives CASSLRRARGANYGYTF. The J gene is TRBJ1-2, the V gene TRBV28; the D gene is possibly TRBD1 (5 bases). This CDR3 has 17 amino acids. Germline values: CDR1 MDHEN, CDR2 SYDVKM. V was cut by 3 bases and J by 0 bases, with 17 bases left in between.

V and J are TRBV6-5 and TRBJ2-5; unclear D gene. The CDR3 runs to 11 residues. V was cut by 8 bases and J by 3 bases, with 7 bases left in between. Germline V gene sequence: CDR1 MNHEY, CDR2 SVGAGI. This CDR3 reads CASSVKETQYF. The DNA of the CDR3 is TGTGCCAGCTCTGTGAAAGAGACCCAGTACTTC.